This paragraph covers one T cell receptor (beta chain) sequence. This sample is drawn from a study of shared T cell receptors in the human thymus. Clones were read by immunoSEQ multiplex PCR, and TCRdb kept only the in-frame ones, dropping some. Seen here are about 500,000 clones, approximately 78% observed once, and the top ten hold around 0.013%. Between the trimmed V and J ends, which lost 0 bases and 1 base, there was a span of 26 bases. The CDR3 is made up of 21 amino acids. Germline loops: CDR1 LGHNT, CDR2 FRNRAP. The data were also submitted as part of a second study, on human thymus T cells. This second study says: Healthy Finnish infants undergoing corrective surgery for congenital heart defects provided the donor material. The thymus was resected at corrective cardiac surgery. Repertoires from thymus and blood appeared to show biased V and J gene usage.

The genes are TRBV12-5 and TRBJ2-3; D call uncertain. Sequencing input: thymocytes. This TCR came from a boy younger than two with a congenital heart defect. This CDR3 is CASGLVRFGRPPPLRTDTQYF. CDR3 sequence (DNA): TGTGCTAGTGGTTTGGTACGGTTCGGCAGGCCCCCTCCCCTCCGCACAGATACGCAGTATTTT.